This is a list of T cell receptor beta chains from one sample in a study of shared clonotypes between healthy human individuals. TCRdb's table, derived via immunoSEQ multiplex PCR, lists solely in-frame clones and lacks some. The sample holds more than 2 million clones; roughly 94% are singletons and the top ten take 0.1% to 0.15%. Sequenced sample: naive CD4+ T cells sorted from blood. The receptors were gathered from a young man in good health. The CDR3 runs from the conserved cysteine through the conserved F or W. D genes are given only for firm matches. Some rows have no size entry. The others give once, few or many, or a class for an expanded clone.

J gene,CDR3 length,clone size,V gene,D gene,CDR3 DNA,CDR3 protein
TRBJ1-1,13,NA,TRBV18,NA,TGTGCCAGCTCAGGGACAATTGACACTGAAGCTTTCTTT,CASSGTIDTEAFF
TRBJ1-5,15,NA,TRBV6-1,TRBD1,TGTGCCAGCAAGGACAGGTTCTCGGCCGGTCAGCCCCAGCATTTT,CASKDRFSAGQPQHF
TRBJ2-7,12,NA,TRBV30,NA,TGTGCCTGGAGTGTCACTCTAGGGGAGCAGTACTTC,CAWSVTLGEQYF
TRBJ2-1,15,once,TRBV27,NA,TGTGCCAGCAGAATTTCCCCTCATCCCCACAATGAGCAGTTCTTC,CASRISPHPHNEQFF
TRBJ1-2,14,NA,TRBV6-5,NA,TGTGCCAGCGAATTTGCAGGTATTAACTATGGCTACACCTTC,CASEFAGINYGYTF
TRBJ2-7,13,NA,TRBV7-9,TRBD1,TGTGCCAGCAGCTGGGGACAGCCCTACGAGCAGTACTTC,CASSWGQPYEQYF
TRBJ1-1,15,NA,TRBV6-1,NA,TGTGCCAGCAGTCATGTTCGGACGGGGGGCACTGAAGCTTTCTTT,CASSHVRTGGTEAFF
TRBJ2-7,14,NA,TRBV7-2,NA,TGTGCCAGCAGCCTAGGCGGACTTTCCTACGAGCAGTACTTC,CASSLGGLSYEQYF
TRBJ1-2,14,NA,TRBV30,TRBD1,TGTGCCTGGATAGCCGGGACAGGGTACTATGGCTACACCTTC,CAWIAGTGYYGYTF
TRBJ1-3,16,NA,TRBV11-2,NA,TGTGCCAGCAGCTTAGGAGGAGGAGGGGCAGGAAACACCATATATTTT,CASSLGGGGAGNTIYF
TRBJ1-2,12,NA,TRBV10-3,NA,TGTGCCACCGAGACAGATAACTATGGCTACACCTTC,CATETDNYGYTF
TRBJ1-1,14,NA,TRBV19,NA,TGTGCCAGTATCCGGGAAGGGAGTAACACTGAAGCTTTCTTT,CASIREGSNTEAFF
TRBJ2-2,16,once,TRBV10-2,TRBD2,TGCGCCAGCAGTTTAGCGGGGGGGCCCTTGGTCGGGGAGCTGTTTTTT,CASSLAGGPLVGELFF
TRBJ1-1,12,NA,TRBV30,NA,TGTGCCTGGAGTTCTATGAACACTGAAGCTTTCTTT,CAWSSMNTEAFF
TRBJ1-1,15,NA,TRBV7-2,NA,TGTGCCAGCAGCTTAGCCCAGACCTGGAACACTGAAGCTTTCTTT,CASSLAQTWNTEAFF
TRBJ2-7,16,NA,TRBV12-1,NA,TGTGCCAGCAGCTCCCCGCCGGGACAGGGCTCCTACGAGCAGTACTTC,CASSSPPGQGSYEQYF
TRBJ2-7,14,once,TRBV18,NA,TGTGCCAGCTCACTACAAGGATACTCCTACGAGCAGTACTTC,CASSLQGYSYEQYF
TRBJ2-1,12,NA,TRBV5-1,NA,TGCGCCAGCAGCTTGTTTGGCAACGAGCAGTTCTTC,CASSLFGNEQFF
TRBJ1-5,14,NA,TRBV6-5,NA,TGTGCCAGCAGTTACTCGACGGGCGATCAGCCCCAGCATTTT,CASSYSTGDQPQHF
TRBJ1-1,16,NA,TRBV4-1,NA,TGCGCCAGCAGATTTAACCTGAGCCCTTTGAACACTGAAGCTTTCTTT,CASRFNLSPLNTEAFF
TRBJ1-2,14,once,TRBV19,TRBD1,TGTGCCAGTAGGATGACAGGGGATAACTATGGCTACACCTTC,CASRMTGDNYGYTF
TRBJ1-3,13,NA,TRBV7-9,NA,TGTGCCAGCAGCCGCGCCCCTGGAAACACCATATATTTT,CASSRAPGNTIYF
TRBJ1-1,12,NA,TRBV10-3,NA,TGTGCCATCAGTGACCCGAGGGGGGAAGCTTTCTTT,CAISDPRGEAFF
TRBJ2-2,14,NA,TRBV7-2,NA,TGTGCCAGCAGCTTATGGAGCTCGGTGGGGGAGCTGTTTTTT,CASSLWSSVGELFF
TRBJ1-2,15,NA,TRBV6-6,TRBD1,TGTGCCAGCAGTTCTCAGACAGGGTTTGGCTATGGCTACACCTTC,CASSSQTGFGYGYTF
TRBJ1-6,15,NA,TRBV27,NA,TGTGCCAGCAGTTCTTTAACACAATATAATTCACCCCTCCACTTT,CASSSLTQYNSPLHF
TRBJ1-1,16,NA,TRBV13,NA,TGTGCCAGCAGCTCCAGCCTCTGGGGTCACAACACTGAAGCTTTCTTT,CASSSSLWGHNTEAFF
TRBJ2-5,17,NA,TRBV10-3,TRBD2,TGTGCCATCAGTGAGTCGTGGACGGGGGGGCCTAAAGAGACCCAGTACTTC,CAISESWTGGPKETQYF
TRBJ2-7,14,few,TRBV6-5,NA,TGTGCCAGCAGTCGTGCCGGGGCCTCCTACGAGCAGTACTTC,CASSRAGASYEQYF
TRBJ1-2,17,NA,TRBV28,NA,TGTGCCAGCAGTCCCCCCGGGTACCAGGCAGGGCACTATGGCTACACCTTC,CASSPPGYQAGHYGYTF
TRBJ2-5,15,once,TRBV9,TRBD2,TGTGCCAGCAGCGCAACTAGCGGGAGGGAAGAGACCCAGTACTTC,CASSATSGREETQYF
TRBJ1-1,14,NA,TRBV11-2,TRBD1,TGTGCCAGCAGTCCCCGGACAGGGGGGACTGAAGCTTTCTTT,CASSPRTGGTEAFF
TRBJ2-7,15,NA,TRBV6-5,TRBD1,TGTGCCAGCAGCCCTAGACAGGGTCGATACGACGAGCAGTACTTC,CASSPRQGRYDEQYF
TRBJ2-7,18,NA,TRBV7-9,NA,TGTGCCAGCAGCTTAGCCTTCGGACGGCAGGTTTTGTCCTACGAGCAGTACTTC,CASSLAFGRQVLSYEQYF
TRBJ1-5,14,few,TRBV30,TRBD1,TGTGCCTGGAGTAAGGGGACAGGAGGGGGGCCCCAGCATTTT,CAWSKGTGGGPQHF
TRBJ2-1,14,NA,TRBV6-6,TRBD2,TGTGCCAGCAGGCGGGAGGGCCTCTACAATGAGCAGTTCTTC,CASRREGLYNEQFF
TRBJ2-2,18,NA,TRBV6-1,TRBD2,TGTGCCAGCAGTGACGGGTTGGTGGGGAGGGGGAACACCGGGGAGCTGTTTTTT,CASSDGLVGRGNTGELFF
TRBJ2-5,17,NA,TRBV30,TRBD2,TGTGCCTGGAGTTCCACCCGGACTAGCGGGAATCAAGAGACCCAGTACTTC,CAWSSTRTSGNQETQYF
TRBJ2-7,18,NA,TRBV5-6,TRBD2,TGTGCCAGCAGCTTGGTGGCCCTGACTAGCGGGAACCCCTACGAGCAGTACTTC,CASSLVALTSGNPYEQYF
TRBJ1-4,15,NA,TRBV6-5,TRBD1,TGTGCCAGCAGTTCCCCGGACAGGGGGCTTGAAAAACTGTTTTTT,CASSSPDRGLEKLFF
TRBJ2-3,15,NA,TRBV19,NA,TGTGCCAGTAGTATAAGCGCAGGGGTTGAAGATACGCAGTATTTT,CASSISAGVEDTQYF
TRBJ1-2,16,NA,TRBV5-4,NA,TGTGCCAGCAGAATACTTCAGGGTCCTGACCTCTATGGCTACACCTTC,CASRILQGPDLYGYTF
TRBJ2-7,15,NA,TRBV18,TRBD1,TGTGCCAGCTCATTGACGGGACAGGGGACCTACGAGCAGTACTTC,CASSLTGQGTYEQYF
TRBJ1-6,15,NA,TRBV7-2,NA,TGTGCCAGCAGCTCCCTGAGGGCACTGGGATCACCCCTCCACTTT,CASSSLRALGSPLHF
TRBJ2-3,15,NA,TRBV5-1,NA,TGCGCCAGCAGCTTCTCCGGGAGCTACACAGATACGCAGTATTTT,CASSFSGSYTDTQYF